The 6 T cell receptor beta chains reported below all come from one sample, sequenced in a study of shared T cell receptors in the human thymus. The method was immunoSEQ multiplex PCR; TCRdb's version includes in-frame clones alone and lacks a portion of them. The table shows under 850,000 clones, with roughly 90% occurring only once. These data also formed part of another study, on human thymus T cells.

The sequenced sample was thymocytes. The receptors stem from a boy younger than two with a congenital heart defect.

The V call is TRBV6-1, the J call TRBJ2-7; 8 bases are a match to TRBD2. In germline, CDR1 is MNHNS, CDR2 SASEGT. V lost 4 bases, J lost 2 bases, and 4 bases stayed unmatched. The CDR3 sequence is 14 residues long. In nucleotides, the CDR3 is TGTGCCAGCAGTGCTAGCGGGCTACCCTACGAGCAGTACTTC. Encoded protein: CASSASGLPYEQYF.

The chain uses TRBV6-1 and TRBJ1-5; D may be TRBD1 (5 bases). The V gene lost 4 bases and the J gene lost 2 bases, with 9 bases spanning the gap. The CDR3 is 14 residues long. Germline values: CDR1 MNHNS, CDR2 SASEGT. The CDR3 region is CASSAGHCNQPQHF. CDR3 sequence (DNA): TGTGCCAGCAGTGCCGGACATTGCAATCAGCCCCAGCATTTT.

This clone was counted once. The CDR3 loop is CASSDSGLYYEQYF. The CDR3 DNA reads TGTGCCAGCAGTGATTCAGGCCTGTACTACGAGCAGTACTTC. The V gene is TRBV6-1, the J gene TRBJ2-7; D remains unclear. This CDR3 contains 14 residues. V shed 3 bases and J shed 3 bases, with 12 bases lying between them. Germline CDR1 and CDR2: MNHNS and SASEGT.

V usage is TRBV29-1 and J usage is TRBJ2-3; 11 nucleotides agree with TRBD2. After removal of 4 bases from V and 6 bases from J, the junction contained 24 bases not matched to a gene. This CDR3 region has 20 residues. Germline CDR1 SQVTM, CDR2 ANQGSEA. In DNA, the CDR3 is TGCAGCGTTGGCAAGGGCAGGGAGCTAGCGGGAGGAGAAAGCGTGGATACGCAGTATTTT. It is translated as CSVGKGRELAGGESVDTQYF.

In DNA form, the CDR3 reads TGTGCCATCGGGGGGTGGACGAACACCATATATTTT. Encoded protein: CAIGGWTNTIYF. J is TRBJ1-3 and V is TRBV10-3; a weak D match, TRBD1 (5 bases). V lost 8 bases, J lost 7 bases, and 12 bases lay in between. The CDR3 loop spans 12 amino acids. Germline V gives CDR1 ENHRY, CDR2 SYGVKD.

This clone was picked up a small number of times. V is TRBV5-6 and J is TRBJ2-1; 8 positions match TRBD1. This CDR3 has 15 amino acids. After removal of 0 bases from V and 8 bases from J, the junction contained 7 bases not matched to a gene. Germline V CDR1 and CDR2: SGHDT, YYEEEE. Here the CDR3 reads CASSLAGGARDEQFF. The CDR3 coding sequence is TGTGCCAGCAGCTTGGCAGGGGGCGCCCGGGATGAGCAGTTCTTC.